This T cell receptor beta chain came from a study of shared clonotypes between healthy human individuals. Notes on the study in general: Sampling included only blood; tissue repertoires likely differ. Non-shared clonotypes showed lower generation probabilities than clonotypes common to all four donors. Shared across several donors were approximately 5% of the naive CD4 clonotypes.

Naive CD8 populations comprised CD45RO-negative cells positively selected for CCR7, excluding terminally differentiated effector memory CD45RA+ cells. All donors qualified as healthy HIV-negative adults and had experienced no recent acute infections or vaccinations. Trimming removed 4 bases from V and 0 bases from J; junction bases left unmatched: 12. Germline CDR1 is SGHKS and CDR2 is YYEKEE (reference sequence). This CDR3 is built from 18 residues. Generated by immunoSEQ multiplex PCR, the TCRdb table keeps only in-frame clones and is missing some. The profile shows millions of clones, about 95% of them singletons. Concerning this clone itself: Antigen unknown.

Sample: naive CD8+ T cells sorted from blood. The chain combines TRBV5-5 with TRBJ1-4; 7 positions agree with TRBD1. This TCR was recovered from a man between 18 and 35 years old in good health. CDR3 in amino acids: CASSQGVTDLATNEKLFF. The CDR3 nucleotides read TGTGCCAGCAGCCAGGGGGTGACGGACCTTGCAACTAATGAAAAACTGTTTTTT.